This T cell receptor (beta chain) was captured in a study of blood T cell repertoires in COVID-19. Data came from immunoSEQ multiplex PCR; TCRdb stores just in-frame clones and leaves some out. This table has 95,000 to 150,000 clones, around nine tenths appearing once. Sequencing input: peripheral blood. This sequence originates from a woman aged 50 to 60 with acute or convalescent COVID-19.

DNA of the CDR3: TGTGCCAGCAGTTACCAACCCGGGACACTGAACACCGGGGAGCTGTTTTTT. Protein sequence: CASSYQPGTLNTGELFF. V usage is TRBV28 and J usage is TRBJ2-2, with a weak D call TRBD1 (6 bases). V was cut by 4 bases and J by 1 base, with 16 bases left in between. The CDR3 sequence is 17 residues long. CDR1 is MDHEN and CDR2 is SYDVKM in the germline V gene.